Included here is one T cell receptor (beta chain) sequence, with context. No antigen is known for it. The CDR3 covers 14 residues. The V and J ends lost 1 base and 6 bases respectively, with 12 bases between them. Germline CDR1 reads LGHNT; CDR2 reads FRNRAP. This entry belongs to a study of shared clonotypes between healthy human individuals. Whole-study results and caveats: Non-shared clonotypes had lower generation probabilities than those shared by all four donors.

Profiled with immunoSEQ multiplex PCR; TCRdb holds only in-frame clones, not every one. There are some 2,500,000 clones in the sample; 92% occur only once, and 0.37% lies in the top ten. Input material: naive CD4+ T cells from PBMCs. The subset was: CD45RA+ positively selected. The chain is built from TRBV12-5 and TRBJ1-2; D gene ambiguous. This clonotype was obtained from a young man in good health. Some clones in this sample may be carry-over from other donors' samples. CDR3 loop: CASGLGTDRDGYTF. The CDR3 nucleotides are TGTGCTAGTGGTTTGGGAACAGATAGAGATGGCTACACCTTC.